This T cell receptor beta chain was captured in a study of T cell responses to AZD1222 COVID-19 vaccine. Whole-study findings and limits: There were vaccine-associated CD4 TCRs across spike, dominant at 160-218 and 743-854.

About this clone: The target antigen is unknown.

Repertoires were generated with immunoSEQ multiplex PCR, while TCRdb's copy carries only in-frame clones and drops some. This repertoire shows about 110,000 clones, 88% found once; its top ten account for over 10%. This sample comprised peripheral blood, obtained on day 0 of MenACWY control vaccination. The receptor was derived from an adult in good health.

CDR3 residues: CASSQTIQGHEQYF. DNA for the CDR3: TGTGCCAGCAGCCAGACTATACAGGGCCACGAGCAGTACTTC. J is TRBJ2-7 and V is TRBV3-1 (or the pseudogene TRBV3-2); D is possibly TRBD1 (6 bases). Germline values: CDR1 LGHDT, CDR2 YNNKEL (reference sequence). Trimming shortened V by 3 bases and J by 5 bases, and 14 bases separated the two germline ends. This CDR3 has 14 residues.